The rows below give T cell receptor beta chains drawn from one sample of a study of cytomegalovirus exposure and HLA in healthy donors. Using immunoSEQ multiplex PCR, the repertoire was profiled, and TCRdb retains in-frame clones only, with some absent. The profile covers 150,000 to 250,000 clones, with around 80% appearing a single time and roughly an eighth taken by the ten largest. The sample consisted of PBMCs. The receptors here all came from a woman under 40 in good health and CMV-seropositive. Each CDR3 is given with its conserved first and last residue. A D gene is named only where the DNA matches it firmly. Size is omitted from some rows. Given values are once, few, many or a class for expanded clones.

clone_size,v_call,j_call,d_call,cdr3_nt,cdr3_aa
.,TRBV7-7,TRBJ2-3,.,TGTGCTAGCAGCTTAGGTCCCGGGGCAGGGGGCACAGATACGCAGTATTTT,CASSLGPGAGGTDTQYF
.,TRBV6-6,TRBJ1-2,.,TGTGCCAGCAGTTACTCGATTCCAACTAAGGACTATGGCTACACCTTC,CASSYSIPTKDYGYTF
.,TRBV5-1,TRBJ2-5,TRBD2,TGCGCCAGCAGCTTGGGAACTAGCGGGAGGATCGGAGAGACCCAGTACTTC,CASSLGTSGRIGETQYF
few,TRBV5-4,TRBJ1-2,TRBD1,TGTGCCAGCAGCGTGCCGGGACAGTTATATGGCTACACCTTC,CASSVPGQLYGYTF
.,TRBV5-5,TRBJ1-3,.,TGTGCCAGCAGCTTCGCTGGCGGCTCTGGAAACACCATATATTTT,CASSFAGGSGNTIYF
.,TRBV7-6,TRBJ1-2,TRBD1,TGTGCCAGCAGCTTAGCGATAGGGACAGGATCTAACTCTAACTATGGCTACACCTTC,CASSLAIGTGSNSNYGYTF
medium-sized,TRBV2,TRBJ2-5,TRBD2,TGTGCAGGCGGAGCGGGAGGTGTTGGGACCCAGTACTTC,CAGGAGGVGTQYF
.,TRBV27,TRBJ2-7,TRBD1,TGTGCCAGCAGAAGACAGGGATTCAACGAGCAGTACTTC,CASRRQGFNEQYF
.,TRBV5-6,TRBJ2-7,TRBD2,TGTGCCAGCAGTCTAGCGGGAGCGTCGAGGTACGAGCAGTACTTC,CASSLAGASRYEQYF
.,TRBV6-5,TRBJ1-1,.,TGTGCCAGCAGCCGCGATCCCAGGCGAACTGAAGCTTTCTTT,CASSRDPRRTEAFF
.,TRBV5-1,TRBJ1-4,.,TGCGCCAGCAGCCTAGAAGGAAGAGGGGGGGATGAAAAACTGTTTTTT,CASSLEGRGGDEKLFF
.,TRBV28,TRBJ1-5,TRBD1,TGTGCCAGCAGTAGATCAGGGGGTACGCGGCCCCAGCATTTT,CASSRSGGTRPQHF
.,TRBV9,TRBJ2-7,.,TGTGCCAGCAGCGTAGCCGGAGGAGGGAGCTACGAGCAGTACTTC,CASSVAGGGSYEQYF
.,TRBV6-5,TRBJ2-7,.,TGTGCCAGCAGCCGTGACACGGGGGACGAGCAGTACTTC,CASSRDTGDEQYF
.,TRBV4-2,TRBJ1-3,TRBD1,TGTGCCAGCAGCCAAGACCCAGGACAGGGTGGAAACACCATATATTTT,CASSQDPGQGGNTIYF
.,TRBV2,TRBJ2-1,TRBD2,TGTGCCAGCAGATCCAGGACTAGCGGGTCCTACAATGAGCAGTTCTTC,CASRSRTSGSYNEQFF
.,TRBV4-2,TRBJ1-1,.,TGTGCCAGCAGCCAAACTTTAGACACTGAAGCTTTCTTT,CASSQTLDTEAFF
.,TRBV29-1,TRBJ2-7,.,TGCAGCGTTGAGGGCAGGGGTAGTAAGTCCTACGAGCAGTACTTC,CSVEGRGSKSYEQYF
.,TRBV11-3,TRBJ1-2,TRBD1,TGTGCCAGCAGCTCAGGGGGCTATGGCTACACCTTC,CASSSGGYGYTF